This T cell receptor (beta chain) was found in a study of cytomegalovirus exposure and HLA in healthy donors. This clone was counted once. Its matching antigen is unknown. PCR primers comprised 60 Vbeta and 13 Jbeta primers. TCRdb's table, derived via immunoSEQ multiplex PCR, lists solely in-frame clones and lacks some. The sample contains about 150,000 clones, approximately 82% of which appear only once. Trimming cost V 2 bases and J 4 bases, with 9 bases left between them. The CDR3 is 13 amino acids. The germline V gene encodes CDR1 GTSNPN and CDR2 SVGIG (reference sequence). Overall study results and limits: In an earlier analysis, most TCR beta V segments were productive about 87% or about 30% of the time. TCR beta sequences reportedly predicted most subjects' HLA-A and HLA-B alleles accurately. The authors judged a highly shared variant cluster likely a sequencing artifact. Reported results showed that the classifier diagnosed cytomegalovirus status with high specificity and sensitivity.

The gene calls are TRBV30 and TRBJ1-5; a weak D match, TRBD1 (5 bases). The source is a man aged 18 to 30 in good health and CMV-seropositive. What was sequenced was PBMCs. The CDR3 nucleotides are TGTGCCTGGAGTAGACAGAATAATCAGCCCCAGCATTTT. This sequence encodes CAWSRQNNQPQHF. Filled out from reference TRBV30 and TRBJ1-5, the complete variable domain reads SQTIHQWPATLVQPVGSPLSLECTVEGTSNPNLYWYRQAAGRGLQLLFYSVGIGQISSEVPQNLSASRPQDRQFILSSKKLLLSDSGFYLCAWSRQNNQPQHFGDGTRLSIL.